This is a list of T cell receptor beta chains from one sample in a study of T cell responses to AZD1222 COVID-19 vaccine. TCRdb's copy holds only in-frame clones and misses some; the assay was immunoSEQ multiplex PCR. The table has about 120,000 clones, 90% to 95% seen once. The specimen comprised peripheral blood, sampled 28 days after the second AZD1222 dose. Receptors were obtained from an adult who received the AZD1222 COVID-19 vaccine. Both conserved end residues are part of each CDR3. The D gene is left open where the match is weak. Size is omitted from some rows. Given values are once, few, many or a class for expanded clones.

d_call	clone_size	v_call	j_call	cdr3_aa	cdr3_nt
TRBD2	NA	TRBV5-1	TRBJ2-5	CASSRRGGAGETQYF	TGCGCCAGCAGCAGGCGCGGGGGGGCCGGGGAGACCCAGTACTTC
NA	NA	TRBV19	TRBJ1-2	CASALGVGKGYTF	TGTGCCAGCGCACTGGGGGTAGGAAAGGGCTACACCTTC
NA	NA	TRBV6-5	TRBJ1-1	CASSYWGEVDTEAFF	TGTGCCAGCAGTTACTGGGGCGAGGTGGACACTGAAGCTTTCTTT
TRBD1	NA	TRBV10-3	TRBJ1-2	CAISESTGISGYTF	TGTGCCATCAGTGAGTCGACAGGGATAAGTGGCTACACCTTC
NA	once	TRBV2	TRBJ2-1	CASSEQGRLPTNEQFF	TGTGCCAGCAGTGAACAGGGGCGGCTACCCACCAATGAGCAGTTCTTC
TRBD2	NA	TRBV6-4	TRBJ2-7	CASSDTGTSGRAHEQYF	TGTGCCAGCAGTGATACCGGGACTAGCGGGAGGGCCCACGAGCAGTACTTC
TRBD2	NA	TRBV9	TRBJ2-3	CASSQWGGNTDTQYF	TGTGCCAGCAGCCAGTGGGGGGGTAACACAGATACGCAGTATTTT
NA	NA	TRBV11-2	TRBJ2-5	CASSLQGRETQYF	TGTGCCAGCAGCTTACAAGGACGGGAGACCCAGTACTTC
TRBD1	NA	TRBV2	TRBJ1-2	CASTPIGQGAYGYTF	TGTGCCAGCACCCCGATAGGACAGGGGGCCTATGGCTACACCTTC
NA	NA	TRBV29-1	TRBJ1-1	CSVKGRDSYLGTEAFF	TGCAGCGTGAAGGGGAGGGACTCCTACCTTGGGACTGAAGCTTTCTTT
TRBD1	once	TRBV3-1/TRBV3-2	TRBJ1-1	CASSQDWGTVGTEAFF	TGTGCCAGCAGCCAAGATTGGGGGACAGTGGGCACTGAAGCTTTCTTT
TRBD2	NA	TRBV6-2/TRBV6-3	TRBJ2-3	CASSPHQGAGGGDTQYF	TGTGCCAGCAGCCCTCACCAGGGAGCGGGAGGAGGGGATACGCAGTATTTT
NA	NA	TRBV6-5	TRBJ1-3	CASMGNTIYF	TGTGCCAGCATGGGAAACACCATATATTTT
TRBD1	once	TRBV7-9	TRBJ2-7	CASSPGTGVYEQYF	TGTGCCAGCAGCCCCGGGACAGGAGTCTACGAGCAGTACTTC
TRBD2	NA	TRBV3-1/TRBV3-2	TRBJ2-7	CASSQRLAGDEQYF	TGTGCCAGCAGCCAACGTCTAGCGGGGGACGAGCAGTACTTC
TRBD1	NA	TRBV5-1	TRBJ2-2	CASTKLDRATGELFF	TGCGCCAGCACCAAATTGGACAGGGCCACCGGGGAGCTGTTTTTT
NA	NA	TRBV18	TRBJ2-7	CASSPRANSYEQYF	TGTGCCAGCTCACCACGGGCTAATTCCTACGAGCAGTACTTC
NA	NA	TRBV28	TRBJ1-5	CASSRSNQPQHF	TGTGCCAGCAGTCGTAGCAATCAGCCCCAGCATTTT
NA	NA	TRBV5-1	TRBJ1-1	CASSLIGGPNTEAFF	TGCGCCAGCAGCTTGATCGGGGGCCCGAACACTGAAGCTTTCTTT
TRBD2	NA	TRBV7-9	TRBJ2-7	CASSLITGASGSYYEQYF	TGTGCCAGCAGCCTAATAACCGGGGCTAGCGGGAGTTATTACGAGCAGTACTTC
NA	NA	TRBV21-1	TRBJ1-1	CASSPETRTGHRRNTEAFF	TGTGCCAGCAGCCCCGAAACCCGGACAGGGCATCGCCGGAACACTGAAGCTTTCTTT
NA	once	TRBV23-1	TRBJ1-4	CASSRKSGWGARGEKLFF	TGCGCCAGCAGTCGTAAATCCGGGTGGGGGGCGAGAGGCGAAAAACTGTTTTTT
NA	NA	TRBV11-2	TRBJ1-4	CASSLFPEKLFF	TGTGCCAGCAGCTTGTTTCCGGAAAAACTGTTTTTT
TRBD1	NA	TRBV5-4	TRBJ1-2	CASSLPTGAYGYTF	TGTGCCAGCAGCTTACCAACAGGGGCCTATGGCTACACCTTC
NA	once	TRBV25-1	TRBJ1-6	CASNKGHNSPLHF	TGTGCCAGCAACAAGGGCCATAATTCACCCCTCCACTTT
TRBD1	NA	TRBV6-2/TRBV6-3	TRBJ2-2	CASSYWTGYAGELFF	TGTGCCAGCAGTTACTGGACAGGATACGCCGGGGAGCTGTTTTTT
NA	few	TRBV21-1	TRBJ1-5	CASSKALEQGSNQPQHF	TGTGCCAGCAGCAAAGCCCTCGAACAGGGTAGCAATCAGCCCCAGCATTTT
TRBD2	NA	TRBV11-2	TRBJ2-7	CASATLGGAYEQYF	TGTGCCAGCGCCACGTTGGGGGGGGCCTACGAGCAGTACTTC
NA	NA	TRBV2	TRBJ1-6	CASSGDSPLHF	TGTGCCAGCAGTGGGGATTCACCCCTCCACTTT
NA	NA	TRBV19	TRBJ2-3	CASSPQEGTQYF	TGTGCCAGTAGTCCCCAGGAGGGGACGCAGTATTTT
NA	NA	TRBV19	TRBJ1-5	CASSMVPNQPQHF	TGTGCCAGTAGTATGGTTCCCAATCAGCCCCAGCATTTT
NA	NA	TRBV3-1/TRBV3-2	TRBJ1-2	CASSQDTGGFGYTF	TGTGCCAGCAGCCAAGATACGGGGGGTTTTGGCTACACCTTC
NA	NA	TRBV21-1	TRBJ1-1	CASSKALRDRVTGRTEAFF	TGTGCCAGCAGCAAAGCTCTCCGGGACAGGGTTACAGGGAGGACTGAAGCTTTCTTT
TRBD2	NA	TRBV7-6	TRBJ2-7	CASSLKSGGIYEQYF	TGTGCCAGCAGCTTAAAGAGCGGGGGGATCTACGAGCAGTACTTC
NA	NA	TRBV5-1	TRBJ1-6	CASSLEVPDNSPLHF	TGCGCCAGCAGCTTGGAGGTTCCAGATAATTCACCCCTCCACTTT
NA	NA	TRBV4-3	TRBJ2-1	CASSGQFSEQFF	TGCGCCAGCAGCGGACAATTCAGTGAGCAGTTCTTC
NA	NA	TRBV11-3	TRBJ2-5	CASSLNQGETQYF	TGTGCCAGCAGCCTCAACCAGGGAGAGACCCAGTACTTC
NA	NA	TRBV25-1	TRBJ1-1	CASSGRGRTEAFF	TGTGCCAGCAGTGGCAGGGGTAGGACTGAAGCTTTCTTT
NA	NA	TRBV6-1	TRBJ1-2	CASSEGHRVGYTF	TGTGCCAGCAGTGAGGGTCACAGGGTCGGCTACACCTTC
NA	NA	TRBV5-8	TRBJ1-2	CASSPILYGYTF	TGTGCCAGCAGCCCAATTCTCTATGGCTACACCTTC
TRBD2	once	TRBV6-2/TRBV6-3	TRBJ2-7	CASSSFSSGNREQYF	TGTGCCAGCAGTTCTTTCTCTAGCGGGAATCGCGAGCAGTACTTC
TRBD2	NA	TRBV6-5	TRBJ2-1	CASIGLALYNEQFF	TGTGCCAGCATTGGACTAGCTTTGTACAATGAGCAGTTCTTC
TRBD1	NA	TRBV7-2	TRBJ1-6	CASSLQGGYPNSPLHF	TGTGCCAGCAGCCTACAGGGGGGGTATCCTAATTCACCCCTCCACTTT
NA	NA	TRBV2	TRBJ2-3	CASRPERHKGDTQYF	TGTGCCAGCAGGCCCGAGCGACATAAAGGAGATACGCAGTATTTT
NA	NA	TRBV7-3	TRBJ1-2	CASSLMGGSYGYTF	TGTGCCAGCAGCTTAATGGGGGGATCCTATGGCTACACCTTC
TRBD2	NA	TRBV5-6	TRBJ2-4	CASSSPTSGREDIQYF	TGTGCCAGCAGCTCCCCGACTAGCGGGAGGGAGGACATTCAGTACTTC
NA	few	TRBV5-4	TRBJ1-1	CASSDQQRNTEAFF	TGTGCCAGCAGCGATCAACAGAGGAACACTGAAGCTTTCTTT
TRBD1	NA	TRBV10-3	TRBJ2-3	CAISSGQGATDTQYF	TGTGCCATCAGCTCCGGACAGGGAGCGACAGATACGCAGTATTTT
NA	NA	TRBV3-1/TRBV3-2	TRBJ2-7	CASSSDLLSEQYF	TGTGCCAGCAGCTCAGACCTACTAAGCGAGCAGTACTTC
NA	NA	TRBV27	TRBJ2-7	CASRRDSTTYEQYF	TGTGCCAGCAGGCGGGACAGCACAACCTACGAGCAGTACTTC
NA	once	TRBV9	TRBJ2-5	CASDLPRQGTGGLDRETQYF	TGTGCCAGCGACCTTCCTCGACAGGGCACGGGGGGACTAGATCGAGAGACCCAGTACTTC
TRBD2	NA	TRBV11-3	TRBJ2-1	CASSPRTSEYNEQFF	TGTGCCAGCAGCCCCCGGACTAGCGAGTACAATGAGCAGTTCTTC
NA	NA	TRBV7-6	TRBJ1-1	CASSPRSGVGNTEAFF	TGTGCCAGCAGTCCCCGATCCGGGGTTGGTAACACTGAAGCTTTCTTT
TRBD2	once	TRBV5-1	TRBJ2-1	CASSSSLAGGFNEQFF	TGCGCCAGCAGCTCATCTCTAGCGGGGGGCTTCAATGAGCAGTTCTTC
NA	NA	TRBV29-1	TRBJ1-5	CSVRTDSNQPQHF	TGCAGCGTCCGGACAGATAGCAATCAGCCCCAGCATTTT
TRBD1	NA	TRBV28	TRBJ1-1	CASSSYRGLGSTEAFF	TGTGCCAGCAGTTCCTACAGGGGGCTGGGTTCCACTGAAGCTTTCTTT
NA	NA	TRBV4-1	TRBJ2-7	CASSQVPSPVSYEQYF	TGCGCCAGCAGCCAAGTTCCGTCTCCGGTCTCCTACGAGCAGTACTTC
TRBD2	NA	TRBV5-5	TRBJ2-1	CASGHNSGEKLYNEQFF	TGTGCCAGCGGGCATAATAGCGGGGAGAAGCTTTACAATGAGCAGTTCTTC
TRBD1	few	TRBV29-1	TRBJ2-5	CSVLGQGILETQYF	TGCAGCGTTTTGGGACAGGGAATTCTAGAGACCCAGTACTTC
TRBD1	few	TRBV19	TRBJ2-5	CASSLTTGGSVTQYF	TGTGCCAGTAGTCTTACTACAGGGGGGTCTGTGACGCAGTACTTC